These 8 T cell receptor beta chains came from one sample sequenced in a study of blood T cell repertoires in COVID-19. This table comes from immunoSEQ multiplex PCR, and its TCRdb copy is limited to in-frame clones, with some not included. In the table there are more than 150,000 clones, more than 85% of which are singletons. The specimen sequenced was peripheral blood. These receptors came from a man aged 55 to 70 with COVID-19, enrolled during active disease.

The chain joins TRBV28 to TRBJ1-1, with a possible D match to TRBD1 (5 bases). The V and J ends lost 6 bases and 2 bases respectively, with 10 bases between them. The CDR3 is 13 amino acids. Per the germline V gene, CDR1 is MDHEN and CDR2 is SYDVKM. For the CDR3, the DNA is TGTGCCAGCAGCCGGGGACTAAACACTGAAGCTTTCTTT. It encodes CASSRGLNTEAFF. The full variable domain, its missing parts supplied by reference TRBV28 and TRBJ1-1, is DVKVTQSSRYLVKRTGEKVFLECVQDMDHENMFWYRQDPGLGLRLIYFSYDVKMKEKGDIPEGYSVSREKKERFSLILESASTNQTSMYLCASSRGLNTEAFFGQGTRLTVV.

The J gene is TRBJ2-1, the V gene TRBV5-1, with 8 positions matching TRBD2. The V segment lost 0 bases and the J segment 8 bases; nucleotides outside the gene matches: 7. Germline loops: CDR1 SGHRS, CDR2 YFSETQ. The CDR3 sequence is 15 residues long. CDR3 in DNA: TGCGCCAGCAGCTTGGTTGCGGGGGGACCGGATGAGCAGTTCTTC. Protein product: CASSLVAGGPDEQFF.

The chain couples TRBV4-1 to TRBJ1-6; D is uncertain. The CDR3 sequence is 15 residues long. V dropped 0 bases and J dropped 10 bases, with 13 bases sitting between them. Germline V gene sequence: CDR1 MGHRA, CDR2 YSYEKL. The CDR3 sequence: CASSQDPGRSSPLHF. In DNA, the CDR3 is TGCGCCAGCAGCCAAGATCCGGGTCGGAGCTCACCCCTCCACTTT.

The rearrangement uses TRBV9 and TRBJ2-5, with TRBD2 matching 12 bases. This CDR3 is built from 16 residues. CDR1 is SGDLS and CDR2 is YYNGEE in the germline V gene. Losses at the gene ends were 0 bases for V and 5 bases for J; bases not matched to a gene: 5. CDR3 DNA: TGTGCCAGCAGCGTAGCTAGGACTAGCGGGGCCGAGACCCAGTACTTC. It yields the protein CASSVARTSGAETQYF.

The chain has TRBV6-2 or TRBV6-3 and TRBJ2-7, with a weak D call TRBD1 (5 bases). CDR1 is MNHEY, CDR2 SVGEGT, per germline. This CDR3 spans 14 amino acids. Trimming stripped 6 bases from V and 2 bases from J, with 14 bases between. In DNA, the CDR3 is TGTGCCAGCAGGCCTAGGGGTGGTCCCTACGAGCAGTACTTC. Amino acids: CASRPRGGPYEQYF.

V gene TRBV27 combines with J gene TRBJ1-3, with 7 bases lining up with TRBD1. J gave up 0 bases and V 3 bases, and 2 bases lay outside the gene matches. Germline CDR1 and CDR2: MNHEY and SMNVEV (reference sequence). The CDR3 has 15 amino acids. This chain's CDR3 is CASSFRGDSGNTIYF. The CDR3 region has the DNA TGTGCCAGCAGTTTCAGGGGGGACTCTGGAAACACCATATATTTT.

The V gene is TRBV2, the J gene TRBJ1-5; TRBD1 matches 8 bases. CDR1 is SNHLY, CDR2 FYNNEI, per germline. This CDR3 has 15 amino acids. Trimming cost V 5 bases and J 0 bases; bases outside gene matches: 3. DNA for the CDR3: TGTGCCAGCAGTCGACAGGGGATTAGCAATCAGCCCCAGCATTTT. Protein: CASSRQGISNQPQHF.

The chain joins TRBV27 to TRBJ1-6, with D possibly matching TRBD1 (6 bases). Trimming cost V 2 bases and J 4 bases, with 12 bases left between them. Per the germline V gene, CDR1 is MNHEY and CDR2 is SMNVEV (reference sequence). The CDR3 is made up of 16 amino acids. The CDR3 region is CASSLNRVNYNSPLHF. For the CDR3, the DNA is TGTGCCAGCAGTTTAAACAGGGTGAATTATAATTCACCCCTCCACTTT.